The TCR beta chain described here comes from a study of shared clonotypes between healthy human individuals. Findings and limits, study-wide: Measured sharing among donors was expected to vary with sequencing depth. There were few donors, and this limited the genetic and exposure-history diversity represented.

The unsorted samples took about 90 million PBMCs to get genomic DNA. This clone occurred once. Its antigen is not identified. CDR1 is LNHDA and CDR2 is SQIVND in the germline V gene (reference sequence). The CDR3 consists of 14 residues. The J segment lost 3 bases and the V segment lost 6 bases, leaving 4 bases of the junction unmatched. The authors ran the assay at deep level. Repertoires were generated with immunoSEQ multiplex PCR, while TCRdb's copy carries only in-frame clones and drops some. Of about 490,000 clones listed, 79% are singletons. The clonotype originates from a middle-aged woman in good health. Some clones in this sample may be carry-over from other donors' samples. The rearrangement uses TRBV19 and TRBJ2-7, with 11 positions matching TRBD2. The sample comprised PBMCs. The CDR3 protein is CASRRTSGFYEQYF. Here the CDR3 DNA reads TGTGCCAGTAGGCGGACTAGCGGGTTCTACGAGCAGTACTTC.